This T cell receptor (beta chain) was recorded in a study of shared clonotypes between healthy human individuals. The CDR3 has 14 residues. Germline trimming cut 7 bases from V and 5 bases from J; bases unmatched to any gene: 8. Germline values: CDR1 SGDLS, CDR2 YYNGEE. Only in-frame clones appear in the TCRdb table, and some are missing; sequencing was by immunoSEQ multiplex PCR. The repertoire holds about 110,000 clones, with 68% as singletons. Every donor was a Caucasian adult from Nashville, Tennessee. Study observations and caveats: Non-shared clonotypes displayed generation probabilities falling below those of clonotypes present in all four donors.

About this clone itself: Its antigen is unknown.

The sequence came from a woman under 40 in good health. The chain recombines TRBV9 with TRBJ1-5; 8 bases align to TRBD1. The sample comprised memory CD8+ T cells sorted from blood. The subset was: CD45RO+ cells pooled with CCR7-negative TemRA cells. The chain's CDR3 is CASPRQGFDQPQHF. CDR3 DNA: TGTGCCAGCCCTCGACAGGGGTTCGATCAGCCCCAGCATTTT.